The text below deals with one T cell receptor beta chain. Its antigen is currently unknown. The record originates from a study of T cells in Graves' hyperthyroidism and ophthalmopathy. Study-wide results and limits: Among thyroid clonotypes expanded above 0.001, most also appeared in blood.

Authors of the study amplified TCR beta CDR3 regions from RNA transcripts. A set of HTBI primers served as the primers for a first-round RT-PCR of the TCR CDR3. MiXCR was run by TCRdb on the multiplex PCR reads, yielding one entry per CDR3 protein. Of 400,000 to 500,000 distinct CDR3 sequences listed, roughly 14% are singletons. This receptor was identified in a man younger than 35 with Graves' ophthalmopathy. Material for sequencing was blood.

The CDR3 loop is CSARAGLAGVSSYNEQFF. For the CDR3, the DNA is TGCAGTGCTCGTGCGGGACTAGCGGGAGTGAGCTCCTACAATGAGCAGTTCTTC. V and J are TRBV20-1 and TRBJ2-1, with TRBD2 matching 14 bases. The V and J ends lost 5 bases and 0 bases, in that order; junction bases with no gene match: 9. The CDR3 is 18 amino acids. The germline gives CDR1 DFQATT, CDR2 SNEGSKA (reference sequence).